This T cell receptor (beta chain) was recovered during a study of technical replicates of blood from several donors. Libraries were prepared by immunoSEQ multiplex PCR; TCRdb keeps only in-frame clonotypes and omits some of them. The table has approximately 80,000 clones, nearly 98% seen once; the top ten hold roughly 0.15%. CDR1 SGHDN and CDR2 FVKESK come from the germline V gene. V was clipped by 1 base and J by 7 bases; unmatched bases: 8. This CDR3 spans 15 amino acids. This chain links TRBV14 with TRBJ1-2; 8 bases map to TRBD1. This sequence originates from a human donor in good health. Sequenced material: T cells isolated from PBMCs. CDR3 in DNA: TGTGCCAGCAGCCAAGCCCTAGGACAGGGTAGTGGCTACACCTTC. This sequence encodes CASSQALGQGSGYTF.